This is a list of T cell receptor beta chains from one sample in a study of early T cells in non-severe SARS-CoV-2 infection. TCRdb re-derived calls from the 5' RACE reads in MiXCR, one entry per CDR3 protein. Seen here are around 59,000 distinct CDR3 sequences, about an eighth observed once, and the top ten hold 3.5% to 4.5%. Sequencing input: whole blood. These receptors were collected from an adult who was a healthcare worker with PCR-confirmed SARS-CoV-2 infection or an uninfected control (not recorded which). CDR3s include the opening cysteine and the closing phenylalanine or tryptophan. A D gene is named only where the DNA matches it firmly. Only part of the rows carry a size: once, few, many, or a class if the clone is expanded.

size	V	J	D	DNA	CDR3
many	TRBV3-1	TRBJ1-1	.	TGTGCCAGCAGACATGACAGGCTGAACACTGAAGCTTTCTTT	CASRHDRLNTEAFF
few	TRBV28	TRBJ2-2	.	TGTGCCAGCAGTTCGACAGGATCGAACACCGGGGAGCTGTTTTTT	CASSSTGSNTGELFF
many	TRBV12-3/TRBV12-4	TRBJ2-7	.	TGTGCCAGCAGTAGGCGGCCAGGGCCCCTCGACGAGCAGTACTTC	CASSRRPGPLDEQYF
few	TRBV2	TRBJ2-1	TRBD2	TGTGCCAGCTTCCCTAGCGGGCCCTCCTACAATGAGCAGTTCTTC	CASFPSGPSYNEQFF
many	TRBV30	TRBJ2-1	.	TGTGCCTGGAACTTAGCGGCGTCCTACAATGAGCAGTTCTTC	CAWNLAASYNEQFF
few	TRBV7-2	TRBJ1-2	TRBD1	TGTGCCAGCAGCTTCGGACAGGGGGCAACCCCAACGAACTATGGCTACACCTTC	CASSFGQGATPTNYGYTF
few	TRBV11-2	TRBJ2-5	.	TGTGCCAGCAGACCGAGGGTTACCCAAGAGACCCAGTACTTC	CASRPRVTQETQYF
many	TRBV27	TRBJ2-2	TRBD1	TGTGCCAGCAGTTTATCGGGACAGCTGAACACCGGGGAGCTGTTTTTT	CASSLSGQLNTGELFF
few	TRBV12-3/TRBV12-4	TRBJ2-1	TRBD1	TGTGCCAGCAGTTTCCTTGTCGGGACAGATAATGAGCAGTTCTTC	CASSFLVGTDNEQFF
.	TRBV5-5	TRBJ2-6	.	TGTGCCAGCAGCTTGTTTTCAGGGGCTGGGGCCAACGTCCTGACTTTC	CASSLFSGAGANVLTF
few	TRBV3-1	TRBJ2-2	.	TGTGCCAGCAGCTTCGAGGCGCGGGAGAACACCGGGGAGCTGTTTTTT	CASSFEARENTGELFF